This is a list of T cell receptor beta chains from one sample in a study of blood T cells in healthy people across ages. TCRdb re-called the 5' RACE reads through MiXCR, storing one row per CDR3 protein. The data contain 650,000 to 700,000 distinct CDR3 sequences, 40% to 65% of them seen just once; the ten biggest clones take up 13%. Sequencing was carried out using blood. The receptors shown here come from an elderly woman in good health. Both conserved end residues are part of each CDR3. D genes are given only for firm matches. Clone size is not always given. Where it is, it says once, few, many or a class for expanded clones.

clone_size j_call v_call d_call cdr3_nt cdr3_aa
. TRBJ2-4 TRBV10-3 . TGTGCCATCAGTGAAGGGCAGGGCTTAACCAAAAACATTCAGTACTTC CAISEGQGLTKNIQYF
. TRBJ1-2 TRBV5-5 . TGTGCCAGCACCCATGCGGACAGTGTACTTAGAGCTAACTATGGCTACACCTTC CASTHADSVLRANYGYTF
. TRBJ1-6 TRBV7-9 . TGTGCCAGCAGCTTAGGAGCGAACCTCCCACATTCACCCCTCCACTTT CASSLGANLPHSPLHF
. TRBJ2-5 TRBV29-1 . TGCAGCGGGGTAGTCAGGGCAGGGGAGCAGTACTTC CSGVVRAGEQYF
many TRBJ2-5 TRBV29-1 TRBD1 TGCAGCGTTAGACAGGGACAAGAGACCCAGTACTTC CSVRQGQETQYF
. TRBJ1-3 TRBV12-3/TRBV12-4 . TGTGCCAGCAACGATTCAGGGTTTAGTGGAAACACCATATATTTT CASNDSGFSGNTIYF
. TRBJ2-5 TRBV25-1 TRBD1 TGTGCCAGCACGGACAGGGTGGGCCCAGAGACCCAGTACTTC CASTDRVGPETQYF
many TRBJ2-1 TRBV13 . TGTGCCAGCAGCTTAGGAGGGGCCCTTTGGTTCTTC CASSLGGALWFF
. TRBJ1-5 TRBV2 TRBD1 TGTGCCAGCACCACGGGACAGGGGATAACGGATAGCAATCAGCCCCAGCATTTT CASTTGQGITDSNQPQHF
. TRBJ2-2 TRBV5-1 . TGCGCCAGCACAGGTCGTGGACCGCAGAACACCGGGGAGCTGTTTTTT CASTGRGPQNTGELFF
. TRBJ2-4 TRBV4-2 . TGTGCCAGCGGGGGCGACGCCAAAAACATTCAGTACTTC CASGGDAKNIQYF
once TRBJ2-6 TRBV9 . TGTGCCAGCAGCGGTATTATCTCTGGGGCCAACGTCCTGACTTTC CASSGIISGANVLTF
. TRBJ1-4 TRBV12-3/TRBV12-4 . TGTGCCAGCAGTCTTTCCGCCGTTAATGAAAAACTGTTTTTT CASSLSAVNEKLFF
. TRBJ2-5 TRBV15 . TGTGCCACCAGCAGATCGCTCGCCGTAGGCGAGGAGACCCAGTACTTC CATSRSLAVGEETQYF
. TRBJ2-2 TRBV12-3/TRBV12-4 TRBD1 TGTGCCAGCATAGGGGGACAGGGGTTCGGGGAGCTGTTTTTT CASIGGQGFGELFF
. TRBJ2-3 TRBV27 . TGTGCCAGCAGTTTCAACAGACCTAGCACAGATACGCAGTATTTT CASSFNRPSTDTQYF
. TRBJ2-7 TRBV15 . TGTGCCACCAGCAGAGAAGTGCTAGGGCTACACGAGCAGTACTTC CATSREVLGLHEQYF
. TRBJ2-5 TRBV6-2/TRBV6-3 TRBD1 TGTGCCAGCAGTACCCGGACAGGGATGCTCGAGACCCAGTACTTC CASSTRTGMLETQYF
few TRBJ2-7 TRBV29-1 TRBD2 TGCAGCGTTGAAGTGGGAGGGTACGAGCAGTACTTC CSVEVGGYEQYF
. TRBJ1-1 TRBV3-1 . TGTGCCAGCAGCCAAGACGTCGGGGGCGCTGAAGCTTTCTTT CASSQDVGGAEAFF
. TRBJ2-1 TRBV29-1 TRBD1 TGCAGCGCCCGGGGACAGGGCGCCTACAATGAGCAGTTCTTC CSARGQGAYNEQFF
. TRBJ2-7 TRBV20-1 . TGCAGTGCTAGTTGGACAAACCTCTACGAGCAGTACTTC CSASWTNLYEQYF
many TRBJ2-5 TRBV12-3/TRBV12-4 . TGTGCCAGCAGTTTGCGGGTGACAGAGACCCAGTACTTC CASSLRVTETQYF
many TRBJ1-4 TRBV3-1 . TGTGCCAGCAGCTTGCGGGCTGCAACTAATGAAAAACTGTTTTTT CASSLRAATNEKLFF
. TRBJ2-3 TRBV4-2 . TGTGCCAGCAGCCAAGATCTCCAGGGGACGCAGTATTTT CASSQDLQGTQYF
few TRBJ2-7 TRBV9 TRBD2 TGTGCCAGCAGCTTGTTTAGCGGGGGGCCTATGAATGAGCAGTACTTC CASSLFSGGPMNEQYF
few TRBJ2-5 TRBV12-3/TRBV12-4 . TGTGCCAGCAGTTTTCCCTCAGCACCCTGGGAGACCCAGTACTTC CASSFPSAPWETQYF
. TRBJ2-3 TRBV5-1 . TGCGCCAGCAGCTTTGAAGGGATGGATACGCAGTATTTT CASSFEGMDTQYF
few TRBJ2-1 TRBV3-1 . TGTGCCACTGCAGGACGTTCTGGTGAGCAGTTCTTC CATAGRSGEQFF
. TRBJ1-3 TRBV5-1 . TGCGCCAGCAGCTTGGACCCATCTGGAAACACCATATATTTT CASSLDPSGNTIYF
few TRBJ1-4 TRBV4-1 TRBD1 TGCGCCAGCAGCCAAGACCCCGGACAGGGTGGTGAAAAACTGTTTTTT CASSQDPGQGGEKLFF
few TRBJ2-6 TRBV2 . TGTGCCAGCAGGGCCACAGGGAGTGGGGCCAACGTCCTGACTTTC CASRATGSGANVLTF
. TRBJ2-5 TRBV4-3 . TGCGCCAGCAGCCAAGGCCCCGACCTCGAAGGGACCCAGTACTTC CASSQGPDLEGTQYF
. TRBJ1-5 TRBV7-2 . TGTGCCAGCAGCTTATGGGGTAATAGCAATCAGCCCCAGCATTTT CASSLWGNSNQPQHF
. TRBJ2-3 TRBV28 TRBD2 TGTGCCAGCATCCTAGCGGGGGCCGTCACAGATACGCAGTATTTT CASILAGAVTDTQYF
. TRBJ1-4 TRBV4-1 . TGCGCCAGCAGCCAACGTCAGACTCAGGCGACTAATGAAAAACTGTTTTTT CASSQRQTQATNEKLFF
. TRBJ2-1 TRBV5-6 TRBD2 TGTGCCAGCAGCCTCGGGAGGGCCGAGAACCTCTACAATGAGCAGTTCTTC CASSLGRAENLYNEQFF
. TRBJ2-3 TRBV4-2 . TGTGCCAGCAGCCAAGATGTAGATACGCAGTATTTT CASSQDVDTQYF
. TRBJ2-3 TRBV7-2 . TGTGCCAGCAGCTCGGGGCCGTACACAGATACGCAGTATTTT CASSSGPYTDTQYF
. TRBJ2-5 TRBV12-3/TRBV12-4 . TGTGCCAGCAGTTTAGGGCCAGGGACCCAAGAGACCCAGTACTTC CASSLGPGTQETQYF
. TRBJ2-3 TRBV5-1 TRBD1 TGCGCCAGCAGCTCCGGACAGGGTGACACAGATACGCAGTATTTT CASSSGQGDTDTQYF
few TRBJ2-3 TRBV20-1 . TGCAGTGCCCCTAAACGGGATAGCACAGATACGCAGTATTTT CSAPKRDSTDTQYF
. TRBJ2-3 TRBV7-7 . TGTGCCAGCCCCATCAGAGGGCAGGGCTATAGCACAGATACGCAGTATTTT CASPIRGQGYSTDTQYF
few TRBJ2-1 TRBV29-1 . TGCAGCGTTGAATGGTTGAGGGATAATGAGCAGTTCTTC CSVEWLRDNEQFF
many TRBJ2-1 TRBV27 TRBD1 TGTGCCAGCAGTTTTAGTGGGACAGGGAAGGGTGAGCAGTTCTTC CASSFSGTGKGEQFF
. TRBJ2-3 TRBV7-9 TRBD2 TGTGCCAGCAGCTTAGGATGCGGGAGAGCGCAGTATTTT CASSLGCGRAQYF
. TRBJ1-1 TRBV12-3/TRBV12-4 . TGTGCCAGCACCGTGGGTAGGACCGGACCTGCTTTCTTT CASTVGRTGPAFF
once TRBJ2-1 TRBV20-1 TRBD2 TGCAGTGCTAGAGATGCGGGGACTAGCGGCCTCTACAATGAGCAGTTCTTC CSARDAGTSGLYNEQFF
. TRBJ2-1 TRBV5-1 . TGCGCCAGCAGCTTCTCTGGGGGCGACCCCAATGAGCAGTTCTTC CASSFSGGDPNEQFF
. TRBJ2-7 TRBV20-1 . TGCAGTGCTCAACAGCAGGACGAGCAGTACTTC CSAQQQDEQYF
many TRBJ1-2 TRBV10-3 . TGTGCCATCAAATCCGGGGGGAACTATGGCTACACCTTC CAIKSGGNYGYTF